A selection of T cell receptor beta chains follows, all from one sample in a study of cytomegalovirus exposure and HLA in healthy donors. Assay: immunoSEQ multiplex PCR; the TCRdb copy retains only in-frame clones and omits some. The sample contains some 130,000 clones, around three quarters of which appear only once. The specimen was PBMCs. The receptors were sampled from a man between 18 and 35 years old in good health and CMV-seronegative. Each CDR3 is given with its conserved first and last residue. D genes are given only for firm matches. Where a row states a size, it is once, few, many or the class of an expanded clone; other rows omit it.

size | J | V | D | DNA | CDR3
- | TRBJ2-3 | TRBV15 | TRBD2 | TGTGCCACCAGCAGTGGACTAGTCGGAAGCACAGATACGCAGTATTTT | CATSSGLVGSTDTQYF
few | TRBJ1-1 | TRBV11-2 | - | TGTGCCAGCAGCGACTTAGCTACGGGGGGCAGAGGAGCTTTCTTT | CASSDLATGGRGAFF
- | TRBJ1-2 | TRBV6-5 | - | TGTGCCAGCAGACCCCCGGGGGGCGCGGGTGGCTACACCTTC | CASRPPGGAGGYTF
- | TRBJ1-1 | TRBV6-6 | - | TGTGCCAGCAGTTACGACAGGCGGGACACTGAAGCTTTCTTT | CASSYDRRDTEAFF
- | TRBJ2-5 | TRBV7-2 | TRBD2 | TGTGCCAGCAGCTTGGGACTAAGAGGCCAAGAGACCCAGTACTTC | CASSLGLRGQETQYF
- | TRBJ1-1 | TRBV9 | - | TGTGCCAGCAGCGTAGGAGTCGGGAACACTGAAGCTTTCTTT | CASSVGVGNTEAFF
- | TRBJ2-3 | TRBV7-6 | TRBD2 | TGTGCCAGCAGCTCCGGGGACTACCGCACAGATACGCAGTATTTT | CASSSGDYRTDTQYF
few | TRBJ1-1 | TRBV4-1 | - | TGCGCCAGCAGCCAAGGGAGAGGCCAAGATCGGGACACTGAAGCTTTCTTT | CASSQGRGQDRDTEAFF
- | TRBJ2-3 | TRBV2 | - | TGTGCCAGCAAGACTCTCACAGATACGCAGTATTTT | CASKTLTDTQYF
- | TRBJ1-5 | TRBV5-6 | TRBD1 | TGTGCCAGCAGCTTAGGACAGGGAAGATGGAGCAATCAGCCCCAGCATTTT | CASSLGQGRWSNQPQHF
- | TRBJ2-5 | TRBV7-6 | - | TGTGCCAGCAGCTTAGGAGGGCGCCGGGAGACCCAGTACTTC | CASSLGGRRETQYF
- | TRBJ1-5 | TRBV7-8 | - | TGTGCCAGCAGCCGCCGGGGAGGGGTCAATCAGCCCCAGCATTTT | CASSRRGGVNQPQHF
once | TRBJ2-7 | TRBV30 | TRBD2 | TGTGCCTGGAGTCAATCAGCGGGAGTACGCGAGCAGTACTTC | CAWSQSAGVREQYF
few | TRBJ2-3 | TRBV7-9 | - | TGTGCCAGCAGCTCCTCCGGGAAGGATACGCAGTATTTT | CASSSSGKDTQYF
- | TRBJ2-1 | TRBV11-3 | TRBD1 | TGTGCCAGCAGCTTAGATCAATCTGGGACAGGGAGCTACAATGAGCAGTTCTTC | CASSLDQSGTGSYNEQFF
- | TRBJ1-5 | TRBV28 | - | TGTGCCAGCAGTTTCCAGAATCAGCCCCAGCATTTT | CASSFQNQPQHF
- | TRBJ1-6 | TRBV9 | - | TGTGCCAGCAGCACCGCGGGGGGTTCACCCCTCCACTTT | CASSTAGGSPLHF
- | TRBJ1-6 | TRBV2 | - | TGTGCCAGCAGTGAAGTGGCTAATTCACCCCTCCACTTT | CASSEVANSPLHF
- | TRBJ1-1 | TRBV27 | - | TGTGCCGGCAGTGGAGGGGGGGTGCAACGGACTGAAGCTTTCTTT | CAGSGGGVQRTEAFF
- | TRBJ2-2 | TRBV5-8 | TRBD1 | TGTGCCAGCAGCTTGGTCATTATGACAGGGGGCACCGGGGAGCTGTTTTTT | CASSLVIMTGGTGELFF
few | TRBJ1-1 | TRBV29-1 | - | TGCAGCGCCACTGGTCGGGGTAACACTGAAGCTTTCTTT | CSATGRGNTEAFF
- | TRBJ2-3 | TRBV9 | - | TGTGCCAGCAGCGTAGGGGTCGGTCAGCGTAGCACAGATACGCAGTATTTT | CASSVGVGQRSTDTQYF
- | TRBJ1-2 | TRBV7-2 | - | TGTGCCAGCAGCCCACCCAACAGTTTCTATGGCTACACCTTC | CASSPPNSFYGYTF
- | TRBJ2-7 | TRBV30 | TRBD1 | TGTGCCTGGAACACCGCCCGCACTTGGTCGGGACAGAGTTCCTACGAGCAGTACTTC | CAWNTARTWSGQSSYEQYF
- | TRBJ2-1 | TRBV11-2 | TRBD1 | TGTGCCACAATGACAGGGTTAGTCAATGAGCAGTTCTTC | CATMTGLVNEQFF
- | TRBJ1-5 | TRBV6-1 | - | TGTGCCAGCAGTGAAGTTTGGGGGGTGGAGCATTTT | CASSEVWGVEHF
- | TRBJ1-2 | TRBV5-4 | TRBD1 | TGTGCCAGCAGCTTCGGGACAGCCGATCTAACCTTC | CASSFGTADLTF
- | TRBJ2-7 | TRBV6-1 | TRBD2 | TGTGCCACTAAGTGGGAGGGACTTTCCTACGAGCAGTACTTC | CATKWEGLSYEQYF
- | TRBJ1-5 | TRBV19 | - | TGTGCCAGTAGGAAAATCGGGATCAATCAGCCCCAGCATTTT | CASRKIGINQPQHF
- | TRBJ2-1 | TRBV2 | TRBD1 | TGCTCCAACCGACAGGGCCCTCGCAGCGGCAATGAGCAGTTCTTC | CSNRQGPRSGNEQFF
- | TRBJ2-1 | TRBV5-4 | TRBD2 | TGTGCCAGCAGCTACAATATGCGTGGGGCGGGAGGGCCTGGTGAGCAGTTCTTC | CASSYNMRGAGGPGEQFF
- | TRBJ2-7 | TRBV9 | TRBD2 | TGTGCCAGCAGCGTAGACGCGGGAGTGTACGAGCAGTACTTC | CASSVDAGVYEQYF
- | TRBJ1-4 | TRBV30 | - | TGTGCCTGGAGAGTGGGGGGGGCTAATGAAAAACTGTTTTTT | CAWRVGGANEKLFF
- | TRBJ2-7 | TRBV19 | TRBD1 | TGTGCCAGTAGTATAGTATACGGGACAGGGAACGAGCAGTACTTC | CASSIVYGTGNEQYF
- | TRBJ2-6 | TRBV7-9 | - | TGTGCCAGCAACCCAGGTGCTGGGGCCAACGTCCTGACTTTC | CASNPGAGANVLTF
- | TRBJ1-4 | TRBV5-1 | - | TGCGCCAGCGCGGGGGACCCGGATGAAAAACTGTTTTTT | CASAGDPDEKLFF
- | TRBJ2-7 | TRBV18 | - | TGTGCCAGCTCACGGGACACCTACGAGCAGTACTTC | CASSRDTYEQYF
- | TRBJ2-7 | TRBV14 | TRBD1 | TGTGCCAGCAGGCGGACAGGGGTCGACGAGCAGTACTTC | CASRRTGVDEQYF
- | TRBJ2-1 | TRBV7-7 | TRBD2 | TGTGCCAGCAGCTCTTTACCGCCGGGACTAGCGGGAGGGGGCGAGCAGTTCTTC | CASSSLPPGLAGGGEQFF
- | TRBJ1-4 | TRBV18 | TRBD1 | TGTGCCAGCTCACCACCCGGACAGGGATATAATGAAAAACTGTTTTTT | CASSPPGQGYNEKLFF
- | TRBJ2-2 | TRBV27 | - | TGTGCCAGCAGTTTAAGAATACAGCTGAACACCGGGGAGCTGTTTTTT | CASSLRIQLNTGELFF
- | TRBJ1-2 | TRBV7-2 | - | TGTGCCAGCAGCTCCCGGACAGTAAACTATGGCTACACCTTC | CASSSRTVNYGYTF